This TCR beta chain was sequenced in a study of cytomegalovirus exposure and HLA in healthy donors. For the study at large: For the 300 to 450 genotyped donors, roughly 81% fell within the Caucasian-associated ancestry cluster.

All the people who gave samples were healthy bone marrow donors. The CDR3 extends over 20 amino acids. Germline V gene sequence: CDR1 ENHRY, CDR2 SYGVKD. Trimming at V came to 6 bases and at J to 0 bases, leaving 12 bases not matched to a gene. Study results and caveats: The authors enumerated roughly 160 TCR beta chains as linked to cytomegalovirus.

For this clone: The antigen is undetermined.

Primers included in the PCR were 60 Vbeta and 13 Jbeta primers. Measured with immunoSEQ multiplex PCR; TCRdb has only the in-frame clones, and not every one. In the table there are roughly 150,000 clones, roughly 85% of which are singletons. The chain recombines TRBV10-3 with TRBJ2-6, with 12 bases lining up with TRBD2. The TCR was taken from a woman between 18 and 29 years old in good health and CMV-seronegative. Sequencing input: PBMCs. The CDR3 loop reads CAIRARTSGTLLSGANVLTF. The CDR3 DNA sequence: TGTGCCATCAGGGCAAGGACTAGCGGGACCCTCCTCTCTGGGGCCAACGTCCTGACTTTC.